This entry is about one T cell receptor (beta chain). The antigen remains undetermined. Unique molecular identifiers were affixed to single, distinct cDNA molecules. TCRdb re-analysed the 5' RACE reads in MiXCR, keeping a single row per CDR3 protein. The repertoire includes 70,000 to 90,000 distinct CDR3 sequences, less than 11% of them detected once, and around 7.5% sits in the top ten. The CDR3 sequence is 16 residues long. Germline V gene sequence: CDR1 MNHEY, CDR2 SVGEGT. V lost 4 bases to trimming and J lost 6 bases; unmatched junction nucleotides: 11. This entry belongs to a study of early T cells in non-severe SARS-CoV-2 infection. About the study: Chains from this unsorted whole-blood bulk RNA could not be paired.

General study results and limits: Matching against VDJdb likely underestimated virus-specific expansions, favoring anti-spike CD8.

The origin of this receptor is an adult who was a healthcare worker with PCR-confirmed SARS-CoV-2 infection or an uninfected control (not recorded which). The sample consisted of whole blood, taken at baseline. This chain links TRBV6-2 or TRBV6-3 with TRBJ2-1; 8 bases map to TRBD2. In nucleotides, the CDR3 is TGTGCCAGCAGTTTGAGTAGCGGGAAACGAAGCAATGAGCAGTTCTTC. Its protein product is CASSLSSGKRSNEQFF.